This entry lists 15 T cell receptor beta chains sequenced from one sample in a study of human T cells and chemical hapten exposure. As for time point: patch test 2, 6 weeks after DPC sensitization. Regarding treatment: therapeutic diphenylcyclopropenone sensitization with weekly scalp DPC. TCRdb reprocessed the RACE reads with MiXCR, giving one entry per CDR3 protein. The sample includes around 80,000 distinct CDR3 sequences, about 6.6% seen only once; the top ten take 1% to 1.5%. The input for sequencing was whole blood, taken in connection with sensitization to the hapten diphenylcyclopropenone (DPC). These receptors were obtained from a woman in her thirties with alopecia areata. Some clones in this sample may be carry-over from other donors' samples.

This clonotype has ten or more counts. The V and J genes are TRBV5-1 and TRBJ2-5, with 8 nucleotides matching TRBD2. The junction had 6 bases not matched to a gene; V was cut back by 4 bases and J by 7 bases. This CDR3 is built from 13 residues. Looked up from germline, CDR1 is SGHRS and CDR2 is YFSETQ. CDR3 loop: CASSGLAQGTQYF. The CDR3 DNA reads as TGCGCCAGCAGCGGACTAGCACAGGGGACCCAGTACTTC.

The chain employs TRBV12-3 or TRBV12-4 and TRBJ2-7, with D possibly being TRBD1 (6 bases). Trimming stripped 4 bases from V and 1 base from J, with 11 bases between. This CDR3 spans 14 amino acids. CDR3 loop: CASSSQGLSYEQYF. Written as DNA, the CDR3 is TGTGCCAGCAGTTCCCAGGGGCTTTCCTACGAGCAGTACTTC.

As to this clonotype: A much bigger clone sits one base away, suggesting this may be a read error. The gene calls are TRBV5-1 and TRBJ2-7; 10 nucleotides match TRBD2. CDR1 and CDR2 from the germline V gene are SGHRS and YFSETQ. This CDR3 has 17 amino acids. The V and J ends lost 4 bases and 4 bases, in that order; junction bases with no gene match: 14. The CDR3 here is CASSPGLAAGPGYEQYF. The CDR3 bases are TGCGCCAGCAGCCCTGGACTAGCGGCGGGGCCCGGGTACGAGCAGTACTTC. Variable domain in full (rest from reference TRBV5-1 and TRBJ2-7): KAGVTQTPRYLIKTRGQQVTLSCSPISGHRSVSWYQQTPGQGLQFLFEYFSETQRNKGNFPGRFSGRQFSNSRSEMNVSTLELGDSALYLCASSPGLAAGPGYEQYFGPGTRLTVT.

In its sample, this clonotype was seen many times. The V and J genes are TRBV20-1 and TRBJ2-3; TRBD1 might be the D (6 bases). CDR3 length: 14 residues. CDR1 and CDR2 from the germline V gene are DFQATT and SNEGSKA (reference sequence). The CDR3 here is CKATRGWGTDTQYF. CDR3 nucleotide sequence: TGCAAGGCCACTAGGGGGTGGGGCACAGATACGCAGTATTTT.

This clonotype was counted only a few times. The chain links TRBV6-1 to TRBJ1-5; D might be TRBD1 (6 bases). The CDR3 extends over 16 amino acids. V lost 1 base and J lost 5, with 15 bases in between. Germline CDR1 and CDR2: MNHNS and SASEGT. DNA for the CDR3: TGTGCCAGCAGTGAAGTCCTGACAGGTGGATATCAGCCCCAGCATTTT. It translates to CASSEVLTGGYQPQHF.

In this sample, this clonotype turned up a few times. CDR3 nucleotide sequence: TGTGCCTGGAAAGGGGGGACCCATGGCTACACCTTC. It codes for CAWKGGTHGYTF. The chain links TRBV30 to TRBJ1-2, with D possibly matching TRBD1 (6 bases). This CDR3 is 12 amino acids long. Germline lookup yields CDR1 GTSNPN and CDR2 SVGIG (reference sequence). Trimming cost V 4 bases and J 6 bases, with 12 bases left between them. Drawing the rest from reference TRBV30 and TRBJ1-2, the complete variable domain is SQTIHQWPATLVQPVGSPLSLECTVEGTSNPNLYWYRQAAGRGLQLLFYSVGIGQISSEVPQNLSASRPQDRQFILSSKKLLLSDSGFYLCAWKGGTHGYTFGSGTRLTVV.

The chain is built from TRBV5-1 and TRBJ1-1; no reliable D call. V gave up 4 bases and J gave up 2 bases, with 12 bases separating them. Germline CDR1 is SGHRS and CDR2 is YFSETQ. The CDR3 runs to 14 residues. The CDR3 DNA sequence: TGCGCCAGCAGCCTCATGGACGGAAACACTGAAGCTTTCTTT. Protein sequence: CASSLMDGNTEAFF.

V usage is TRBV2 and J usage is TRBJ2-7, with no clear D. Germline V lookup: CDR1 SNHLY, CDR2 FYNNEI. There are 11 residues in the CDR3. With 8 bases removed from V and 4 bases from J, the gap between germline ends came to 9 bases. CDR3 region: CASARNYEQYF. The CDR3 DNA reads TGTGCCAGCGCTAGGAATTACGAGCAGTACTTC. Supplemented by reference TRBV2 and TRBJ2-7, the full variable domain reads EPEVTQTPSHQVTQMGQEVILRCVPISNHLYFYWYRQILGQKVEFLVSFYNNEISEKSEIFDDQFSVERPDGSNFTLKIRSTKLEDSAMYFCASARNYEQYFGPGTRLTVT.

This clonotype was found many times. V and J are TRBV7-2 and TRBJ2-3; D is possibly TRBD2 (7 bases). Germline CDR1 reads SGHTA; CDR2 reads FQGNSA. The CDR3 runs 13 residues. V was cut by 8 bases and J by 0 bases, with 9 bases left in between. The CDR3 coding sequence is TGTGCCAGCCGGGGGGCTAGCACAGATACGCAGTATTTT. Translation gives CASRGASTDTQYF.

This clonotype was detected ten times or more. The rearrangement joins TRBV12-3 or TRBV12-4 to TRBJ1-5, with a weak D call TRBD1 (5 bases). The germline V and J ends were trimmed by 3 bases and 2 bases, with 8 bases remaining between them. The CDR3 runs to 14 residues. The CDR3 nucleotides read TGTGCCAGCAGTTTTAAGGGGCGCAATCAGCCCCAGCATTTT. As protein: CASSFKGRNQPQHF.

This clonotype was detected ten times or more. The chain has TRBV27 and TRBJ2-3, with 7 bases aligning to TRBD2. There are 15 residues in the CDR3. J gave up 3 bases and V 10 bases, and 13 bases lay outside the gene matches. CDR1 is MNHEY and CDR2 is SMNVEV in the germline V gene (reference sequence). The CDR3 bases are TGTGCCACCACTACCCCGGGACTACGTACAGATACGCAGTATTTT. This gives the protein CATTTPGLRTDTQYF.

This clonotype was detected many times. The chain has TRBV27 and TRBJ1-2, with a tentative D call TRBD1 (5 bases). The CDR3 has 15 residues. The V gene lost 8 bases and the J gene lost 4 bases, with 20 bases spanning the gap. Germline CDR1 reads MNHEY; CDR2 reads SMNVEV (reference sequence). For the CDR3, the DNA is TGTGCCAGCTCAGAGGTGGGGGGGAAAATCTATGGCTACACCTTC. Amino acid sequence: CASSEVGGKIYGYTF.

This rearrangement joins TRBV20-1 to TRBJ2-7; TRBD1 matches at 12 bases. The germline gives CDR1 DFQATT, CDR2 SNEGSKA (reference sequence). J lost 4 bases, V lost 5 bases, and 3 bases had no gene match. CDR3 length: 13 amino acids. CDR3 sequence reads: CSAPGQGAYEQYF. In nucleotides, the CDR3 is TGCAGTGCTCCGGGACAGGGGGCTTACGAGCAGTACTTC.

The sample holds many counts of this clonotype. This chain connects TRBV7-2 to TRBJ1-5; D is perhaps TRBD1 (5 bases). The CDR3 is 14 amino acids. V was trimmed by 8 bases and J by 2 bases, leaving 13 bases between them. Germline lookup yields CDR1 SGHTA and CDR2 FQGNSA. The CDR3 is CASSGRGGNQPQHF. In DNA form, the CDR3 reads TGTGCCAGCTCGGGCCGAGGGGGCAATCAGCCCCAGCATTTT.

This clonotype was counted at least ten times. The rearrangement links TRBV29-1 to TRBJ1-2; TRBD1 matches at 7 bases. This CDR3 is 12 amino acids long. Germline V gene sequence: CDR1 SQVTM, CDR2 ANQGSEA. The CDR3 nucleotides read TGCACCGCCATCGGGACAGACTATGGCTACACCTTC. Translating it yields CTAIGTDYGYTF. Full variable domain (rest looked up from reference TRBV29-1 and TRBJ1-2): SAVISQKPSRDICQRGTSLTIQCQVDSQVTMMFWYRQQPGQSLTLIATANQGSEATYESGFVIDKFPISRPNLTFSTLTVSNMSPEDSSIYLCTAIGTDYGYTFGSGTRLTVV.